A single sample gave rise to the 29 T cell receptor beta chains below, sequenced in a study of human T cells and chemical hapten exposure. Time point: patch test 2, 6 weeks after DPC sensitization. As for treatment: therapeutic diphenylcyclopropenone sensitization with weekly scalp DPC. TCRdb re-called the RACE reads with MiXCR, one entry per CDR3 protein. The table shows just over 350,000 distinct CDR3 sequences, with 6% to 7% occurring only once. The sample consisted of whole blood, taken in connection with sensitization to the hapten diphenylcyclopropenone (DPC). These receptors originate from a woman in her late teens or twenties with alopecia areata. Some clones in this sample may be carry-over from other donors' samples.

There are a few counts of this clonotype. The chain carries TRBV20-1 and TRBJ2-3, with TRBD2 identical over 7 bases. The CDR3 spans 14 residues. Germline loops: CDR1 DFQATT, CDR2 SNEGSKA (reference sequence). Unmatched junction bases numbered 5, after V lost 0 bases and J lost 5 bases. CDR3 bases: TGCAGTGCTAGAGATGAAGGGAGGGGAGATACGCAGTATTTT. This sequence encodes CSARDEGRGDTQYF.

The CDR3 DNA follows: TGCAGTGCGGTTCCCGGGACAACCTCCTACGAGCAGTACTTC. It is translated as CSAVPGTTSYEQYF. V usage is TRBV20-1 and J usage is TRBJ2-7; maybe TRBD1 (6 bases). CDR1 is DFQATT and CDR2 is SNEGSKA in the germline V gene (reference sequence). V gave up 6 bases and J gave up 0 bases, with 15 bases separating them. There are 14 residues in the CDR3.

The table lists this clonotype with a few counts. The chain combines TRBV28 with TRBJ2-7; D gene ambiguous. CDR1 is MDHEN, CDR2 SYDVKM, per germline. V gave up 4 bases and J gave up 9 bases, with 16 bases separating them. This CDR3 spans 13 amino acids. The CDR3 region has the DNA TGTGCCAGCAGTTCGAGACCCATGATGGGGCAGTACTTC. It yields the protein CASSSRPMMGQYF.

In its sample, this clonotype was seen many times. The J gene is TRBJ1-1, the V gene TRBV4-1; 9 positions match TRBD1. This CDR3 is 15 amino acids long. V shed 2 bases and J 0 bases; nucleotides not matched to a gene: 1. In germline, CDR1 is MGHRA, CDR2 YSYEKL. CDR3 sequence: CASSQRTGVNTEAFF. The CDR3 DNA follows: TGCGCCAGCAGCCAAAGGACAGGGGTGAACACTGAAGCTTTCTTT.

This clonotype occurred many times. The chain has TRBV20-1 and TRBJ2-7; 7 bases are a match to TRBD1. This CDR3 has 11 amino acids. The germline gives CDR1 DFQATT, CDR2 SNEGSKA (reference sequence). V trimming: 6 bases; J trimming: 5 bases; junction bases outside the gene matches: 4. This chain's CDR3 is CSAQQGNEQYF. CDR3 nucleotides: TGCAGTGCGCAACAGGGGAACGAGCAGTACTTC.

In its sample, this clonotype was seen many times. CDR3 sequence: CASSQGPTTNTGELFF. The DNA for the CDR3 is TGTGCCAGCAGTCAGGGGCCTACCACCAACACCGGGGAGCTGTTTTTT. This sequence joins TRBV6-1 and TRBJ2-2; perhaps TRBD1 as D (6 bases). Germline loops: CDR1 MNHNS, CDR2 SASEGT. V lost 5 bases and J 2 bases, leaving 15 bases between the germline ends. The CDR3 extends over 16 amino acids.

The chain carries TRBV7-9 and TRBJ1-1; possibly TRBD1 for D (5 bases). Trimming removed 5 bases at V and 10 bases at J, with 17 bases between. Germline CDR1 is SEHNR and CDR2 is FQNEAQ (reference sequence). CDR3 length equals 13 residues. The CDR3 DNA follows: TGTGCCAGCAGCCCTCTTGCCGGGACGGGAGCTTTCTTT. Protein product: CASSPLAGTGAFF.

In its sample, this clonotype was seen many times. The J gene is TRBJ1-2, the V gene TRBV3-1; 12 nucleotides line up with TRBD1. V dropped 5 bases and J dropped 0; count of bases not matched to a gene: 10. The CDR3 length is 18 residues. The germline gives CDR1 LGHDT, CDR2 YNNKEL (reference sequence). CDR3 sequence: CASSLAGTGGFANYGYTF. The CDR3, as DNA: TGTGCCAGCAGCTTAGCCGGGACAGGGGGCTTCGCTAACTATGGCTACACCTTC.

V gene TRBV29-1 combines with J gene TRBJ1-4; weak D call: TRBD1 (5 bases). The ends were cut back, 5 bases at V and 4 bases at J, with 14 bases in the middle. This CDR3 has 14 amino acids. Germline V gene data show CDR1 as SQVTM and CDR2 as ANQGSEA. The CDR3 is CSVYRPGINEKLFF. The CDR3 DNA follows: TGCAGCGTTTACAGGCCAGGGATTAATGAAAAACTGTTTTTT.

This clonotype was counted between two and nine times. V gene TRBV4-2 combines with J gene TRBJ1-4, with 7 bases that match TRBD1. This CDR3 has 19 residues. V was clipped by 0 bases and J by 4 bases; unmatched bases: 14. CDR1 and CDR2 (germline): LGHNA, YNFKEQ. DNA of the CDR3: TGTGCCAGCAGCCAAGAACCCGGGACAGACCTTTTTGTTAATGAAAAACTGTTTTTT. Translating it yields CASSQEPGTDLFVNEKLFF.

This clonotype was picked up a small number of times. The chain employs TRBV6-6 and TRBJ2-7; D may be TRBD1 or TRBD2 (5 bases each). CDR1 and CDR2 (germline): MNHNY, SVGAGI (reference sequence). The CDR3 totals 12 residues. Trimming removed 5 bases at V and 3 bases at J, with 8 bases between. The CDR3 spells CASSGGRYEQYF. CDR3 DNA sequence: TGTGCCAGCAGTGGGGGACGCTACGAGCAGTACTTC.

In its sample, this clonotype was seen many times. V usage is TRBV7-2 and J usage is TRBJ2-1; D remains unclear. This CDR3 has 13 amino acids. V was pared by 6 bases and J by 0 bases, with 6 bases between. Germline V gene sequence: CDR1 SGHTA, CDR2 FQGNSA. Here the CDR3 reads CASRRSSYNEQFF. The CDR3 coding sequence is TGTGCCAGCAGGAGGAGCTCCTACAATGAGCAGTTCTTC. Looking up the rest from reference TRBV7-2 and TRBJ2-1 gives the full variable domain: GAGVSQSPSNKVTEKGKDVELRCDPISGHTALYWYRQSLGQGLEFLIYFQGNSAPDKSGLPSDRFSAERTGGSVSTLTIQRTQQEDSAVYLCASRRSSYNEQFFGPGTRLTVL.

This clonotype has only a few counts. The chain links TRBV12-3 or TRBV12-4 to TRBJ2-7; 8 bases match TRBD2. The CDR3 consists of 13 residues. The V and J ends lost 4 bases and 5 bases, in that order; junction bases with no gene match: 4. In DNA, the CDR3 is TGTGCCAGCAGTTCACCGACTAGCGACGAGCAGTACTTC. Translating gives CASSSPTSDEQYF.

The CDR3 loop reads CASSQDRDRLYNEQFF. The DNA for the CDR3 is TGCGCCAGCAGCCAGGACCGGGACAGGCTTTACAATGAGCAGTTCTTC. The rearrangement links TRBV4-3 to TRBJ2-1; TRBD1 aligns across 8 bases. CDR1 and CDR2 from the germline V gene are LGHNA and YSLEER. V gave up 3 bases and J gave up 4 bases; unmatched junction bases: 8. The CDR3 is made up of 16 amino acids.

The chain is built from TRBV19 and TRBJ1-4; D is uncertain. The V gene lost 10 bases and the J gene lost 4 bases, with 16 bases spanning the gap. Per germline, CDR1 LNHDA and CDR2 SQIVND (reference sequence). The CDR3 sequence is 14 residues long. The CDR3 DNA reads as TGTGCCACCTCCGTAGGGATCTTTAATGAAAAACTGTTTTTT. Amino acid sequence: CATSVGIFNEKLFF. The full variable domain, with the rest looked up from reference TRBV19 and TRBJ1-4, is DGGITQSPKYLFRKEGQNVTLSCEQNLNHDAMYWYRQDPGQGLRLIYYSQIVNDFQKGDIAEGYSVSREKKESFPLTVTSAQKNPTAFYLCATSVGIFNEKLFFGSGTQLSVL.

This clonotype is judged medium-sized. The chain combines TRBV4-3 with TRBJ1-3, with a weak D call TRBD1 (5 bases). Deletions cut 3 bases from V and 2 bases from J, with 11 bases between. In germline, CDR1 is LGHNA, CDR2 YSLEER. The CDR3 spans 15 residues. The CDR3 region has the DNA TGCGCCAGCAGCCATCTGGGGGACGCTGGAAACACCATATATTTT. Amino acids: CASSHLGDAGNTIYF.

Ten or more counts support this clonotype. The rearrangement uses TRBV6-1 and TRBJ2-3, with D hard to call. This CDR3 region has 14 residues. Germline-derived CDR1 and CDR2 are MNHNS and SASEGT. V was shortened by 3 bases and J by 0 bases, with 7 bases between the two germline ends. For the CDR3, the DNA is TGTGCCAGCAGTGAGGGCGGAAGCACAGATACGCAGTATTTT. Translation gives CASSEGGSTDTQYF.

This clonotype occurred a few times. The chain joins TRBV25-1 to TRBJ2-7; D unclear. Trimming took off 3 bases at V and 1 base at J, with 7 bases between the two ends. Germline V gene data show CDR1 as MGHDK and CDR2 as SYGVNS. CDR3 length equals 13 residues. CDR3 residues: CASSDQVSYEQYF. CDR3 in DNA: TGTGCCAGCAGTGATCAGGTTTCCTACGAGCAGTACTTC.

The chain carries TRBV12-3 or TRBV12-4 and TRBJ1-1; TRBD1 aligns across 7 bases. Trimming at V came to 1 base and at J to 4 bases, leaving 12 bases not matched to a gene. CDR3 length equals 17 residues. In nucleotides, the CDR3 is TGTGCCAGCAGTTTAGGCGGACAGGTAGAAAGGAGCACTGAAGCTTTCTTT. Translation: CASSLGGQVERSTEAFF.

This chain joins TRBV5-4 and TRBJ2-1, with no clear D. The CDR3 has 13 amino acids. Germline V gene lookup returns CDR1 SGHNT and CDR2 YYREEE (reference sequence). V was cut by 1 base and J by 4 bases, with 6 bases left in between. DNA of the CDR3: TGTGCCAGCAGCTTGAACGAATACAATGAGCAGTTCTTC. Translated: CASSLNEYNEQFF.

The V and J genes are TRBV5-4 and TRBJ2-1; 8 bases map to TRBD2. CDR1 and CDR2 from the germline V gene are SGHNT and YYREEE (reference sequence). This CDR3 comprises 17 residues. After removal of 0 bases from V and 6 bases from J, the junction contained 11 bases not matched to a gene. Here the CDR3 reads CASSLDGWRGETNEQFF. The CDR3 DNA reads as TGTGCCAGCAGCTTGGATGGGTGGCGGGGGGAGACCAATGAGCAGTTCTTC.

This clonotype was seen repeatedly, ten times or more. The rearrangement uses TRBV29-1 and TRBJ2-3, with D possibly matching TRBD2 (6 bases). V lost 4 bases to trimming and J lost 2 bases, with 10 bases between them. Germline CDR1 SQVTM, CDR2 ANQGSEA. This CDR3 has 13 amino acids. The CDR3 reads CSVGGAHTDTQYF. CDR3 nucleotide sequence: TGCAGCGTTGGCGGGGCGCACACAGATACGCAGTATTTT.

The sample holds many counts of this clonotype. The chain employs TRBV6-5 and TRBJ2-3; D may be TRBD1 (5 bases). Trimming shortened V by 5 bases and J by 2 bases, and 11 bases separated the two germline ends. Germline CDR1 reads MNHEY; CDR2 reads SVGAGI. This CDR3 has 14 amino acids. The CDR3 sequence: CASSQRQSTDTQYF. The DNA for the CDR3 is TGTGCCAGCAGTCAAAGACAGTCCACAGATACGCAGTATTTT.

The chain has TRBV7-2 and TRBJ1-2, with 7 bases matching TRBD1. V gave up 3 bases and J gave up 4 bases; unmatched junction bases: 5. The CDR3 runs to 14 residues. CDR1 and CDR2 from the germline V gene are SGHTA and FQGNSA. In nucleotides, the CDR3 is TGTGCCAGCAGCTTCGCAGGGGGGCCCTATGGCTACACCTTC. Translating gives CASSFAGGPYGYTF.

The sample holds a few counts of this clonotype. The chain joins TRBV28 to TRBJ2-3; the D gene is possibly TRBD1 (6 bases). The length of the CDR3 is 13 residues. Trimming left V 8 bases short and J 0 bases short, with 9 bases between. CDR1 is MDHEN, CDR2 SYDVKM, per germline. The CDR3 protein is CASLGASTDTQYF. The CDR3 region has the DNA TGTGCCAGCTTGGGGGCTAGCACAGATACGCAGTATTTT.

This clonotype was seen ten or more times. V is TRBV29-1 and J is TRBJ1-2; the match to TRBD1 covers 10 bases. The CDR3 loop spans 14 amino acids. Germline V gene sequence: CDR1 SQVTM, CDR2 ANQGSEA. J was trimmed by 6 bases and V by 7 bases; bases with no gene match: 11. Written as DNA, the CDR3 is TGCAGCGGGGGCCCGGTGACAGGGGGCAATGGCTACACCTTC. It yields the protein CSGGPVTGGNGYTF. The whole variable domain, remainder taken from reference TRBV29-1 and TRBJ1-2, is SAVISQKPSRDICQRGTSLTIQCQVDSQVTMMFWYRQQPGQSLTLIATANQGSEATYESGFVIDKFPISRPNLTFSTLTVSNMSPEDSSIYLCSGGPVTGGNGYTFGSGTRLTVV.

This clonotype was seen repeatedly, ten times or more. The V and J genes are TRBV4-3 and TRBJ2-1, with D perhaps matching TRBD1 or TRBD2 (6 bases each). Germline V gives CDR1 LGHNA, CDR2 YSLEER. With 1 base removed from V and 0 bases from J, the gap between germline ends came to 10 bases. This CDR3 region has 16 residues. In DNA form, the CDR3 reads TGCGCCAGCAGCCAAGTCCGGGGGCCCTCCTACAATGAGCAGTTCTTC. Translating gives CASSQVRGPSYNEQFF.

This clonotype was observed many times. The chain joins TRBV5-1 to TRBJ1-1, with D possibly TRBD1 on 6 matching bases. Trimming removed 2 bases at V and 0 bases at J, with 8 bases between. The CDR3 has 14 residues. Germline V gene data show CDR1 as SGHRS and CDR2 as YFSETQ. CDR3 sequence (DNA): TGCGCCAGCAGCTTTACAGGGTTGAACACTGAAGCTTTCTTT. Amino acid sequence: CASSFTGLNTEAFF. The full variable domain, rest sourced from reference TRBV5-1 and TRBJ1-1, is KAGVTQTPRYLIKTRGQQVTLSCSPISGHRSVSWYQQTPGQGLQFLFEYFSETQRNKGNFPGRFSGRQFSNSRSEMNVSTLELGDSALYLCASSFTGLNTEAFFGQGTRLTVV.

This clonotype has just a few counts. The chain joins TRBV6-6 to TRBJ1-2, with TRBD1 identical over 7 bases. J lost 5 bases, V lost 0 bases, and 12 bases had no gene match. CDR1 and CDR2 from the germline V gene are MNHNY and SVGAGI (reference sequence). CDR3 length: 17 residues. The CDR3: CASSYSRGGEGKYGYTF. CDR3 DNA: TGTGCCAGCAGTTACTCGAGAGGGGGCGAAGGAAAATATGGCTACACCTTC.